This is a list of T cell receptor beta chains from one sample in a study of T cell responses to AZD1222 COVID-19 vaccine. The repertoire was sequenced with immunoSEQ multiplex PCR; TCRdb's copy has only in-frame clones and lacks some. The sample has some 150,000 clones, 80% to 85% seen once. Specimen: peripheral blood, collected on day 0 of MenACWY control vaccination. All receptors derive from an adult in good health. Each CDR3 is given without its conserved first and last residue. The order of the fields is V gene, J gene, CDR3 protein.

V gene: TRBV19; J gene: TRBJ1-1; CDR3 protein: ASSRTPYTEAF
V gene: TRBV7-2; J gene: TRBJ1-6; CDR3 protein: ASSPPDRWAYSPLH
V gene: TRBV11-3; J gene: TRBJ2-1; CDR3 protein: ASSLDTGGTNEQF
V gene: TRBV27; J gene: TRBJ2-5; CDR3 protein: ASRLGGAGQETQY
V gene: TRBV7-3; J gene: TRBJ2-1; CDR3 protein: ASSLTSVNRDGLF
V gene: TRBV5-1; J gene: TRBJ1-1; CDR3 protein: ASSLTQGTGTEAF
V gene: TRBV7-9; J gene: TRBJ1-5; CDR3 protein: ASSLGVDQPQH
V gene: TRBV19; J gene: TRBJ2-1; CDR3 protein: ASSSGANYNEQF
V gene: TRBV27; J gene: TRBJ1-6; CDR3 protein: ASSLVAHNGNFSPLH
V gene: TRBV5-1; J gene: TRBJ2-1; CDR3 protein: ASSQTTVSYNEQF
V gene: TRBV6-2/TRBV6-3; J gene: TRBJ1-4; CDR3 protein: ASSYYSARGDEKLF
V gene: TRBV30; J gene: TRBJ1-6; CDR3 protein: AWSVGIGTDNSPLH
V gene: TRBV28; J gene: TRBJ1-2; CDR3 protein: ASGRGSGGYT
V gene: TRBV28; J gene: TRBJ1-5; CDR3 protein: ASRSRGGRLQPQH
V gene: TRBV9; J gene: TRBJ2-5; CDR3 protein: ASSVGTSGAQETQY
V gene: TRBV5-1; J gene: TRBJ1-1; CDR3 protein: ASSLEGRGTEAF
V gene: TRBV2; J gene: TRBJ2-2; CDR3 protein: ASQVGGATGELF
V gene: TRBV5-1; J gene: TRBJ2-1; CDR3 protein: ASHSGGLNEQF
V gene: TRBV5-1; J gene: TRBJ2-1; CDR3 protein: ASSLVGESYNEQF
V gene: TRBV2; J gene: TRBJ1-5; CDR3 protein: ASTNNLPGDGSQPQH
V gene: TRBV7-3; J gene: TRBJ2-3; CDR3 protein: ASSLTLAGAQY
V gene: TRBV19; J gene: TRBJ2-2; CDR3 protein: ASSIGAVSGELF
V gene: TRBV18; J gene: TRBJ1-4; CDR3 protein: ASSPGNRGEKLF
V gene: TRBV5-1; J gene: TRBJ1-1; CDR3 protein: ASSLMALRDGGTKAF
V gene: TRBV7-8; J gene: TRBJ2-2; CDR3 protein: ASSLGTLNTGELF
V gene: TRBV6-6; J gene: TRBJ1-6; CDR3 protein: ASRTGASVPNLH